A selection of T cell receptor beta chains follows, all from one sample in a study of blood T cell repertoires in COVID-19. This table comes from immunoSEQ multiplex PCR, and its TCRdb copy is limited to in-frame clones, with some not included. Altogether 300,000 or so clones are present, about 88% being singletons, with the ten largest covering around 1.4%. Sequenced input: peripheral blood. These receptors were collected from a man aged 65-85 years with acute or convalescent COVID-19. Both conserved end residues are part of each CDR3. A D gene is named only where the DNA matches it firmly. The size field is filled for only some rows; it gives once, few, many or a size class.

clone size: NA; D gene: TRBD1; V gene: TRBV5-1; J gene: TRBJ2-7; CDR3 length: 16; CDR3 DNA: TGCGCCAGCAGCTTGGCCAAGACAGGGTTCTTCTCCGAGCAGTACTTC; CDR3 protein: CASSLAKTGFFSEQYF
clone size: NA; D gene: NA; V gene: TRBV4-3; J gene: TRBJ2-3; CDR3 length: 13; CDR3 DNA: TGCGCCAGCAGCCAAGATCTGAGGTATACGCAGTATTTT; CDR3 protein: CASSQDLRYTQYF
clone size: NA; D gene: NA; V gene: TRBV19; J gene: TRBJ1-3; CDR3 length: 16; CDR3 DNA: TGTGCCAGTAGTACTGGCTCACAGGTCTCTGGAAACACCATATATTTT; CDR3 protein: CASSTGSQVSGNTIYF
clone size: NA; D gene: TRBD2; V gene: TRBV4-2; J gene: TRBJ2-3; CDR3 length: 16; CDR3 DNA: TGTGCCAGCAGCCAAGATAGGGCTAGCGGAGCAGATACGCAGTATTTT; CDR3 protein: CASSQDRASGADTQYF
clone size: once; D gene: NA; V gene: TRBV19; J gene: TRBJ1-1; CDR3 length: 16; CDR3 DNA: TGTGCCAGTAGTATGGGCCCGACGAGCATGAACACTGAAGCTTTCTTT; CDR3 protein: CASSMGPTSMNTEAFF
clone size: few; D gene: NA; V gene: TRBV11-1; J gene: TRBJ1-1; CDR3 length: 13; CDR3 DNA: TGTGCCAGCAGCTTAGTGAGGAACACTGAAGCTTTCTTT; CDR3 protein: CASSLVRNTEAFF
clone size: NA; D gene: NA; V gene: TRBV10-2; J gene: TRBJ1-1; CDR3 length: 14; CDR3 DNA: TGCGCCAGCAGTGAGCCCAGGGTTGACACTGAAGCTTTCTTT; CDR3 protein: CASSEPRVDTEAFF
clone size: NA; D gene: NA; V gene: TRBV28; J gene: TRBJ1-2; CDR3 length: 15; CDR3 DNA: TGTGCCAGCAGTTTGTGGCGGGGGTGGAACTATGGCTACACCTTC; CDR3 protein: CASSLWRGWNYGYTF
clone size: NA; D gene: NA; V gene: TRBV29-1; J gene: TRBJ2-1; CDR3 length: 14; CDR3 DNA: TGCAGCGTCGGACTGACTCTAGAAGGAGCCAAGCAGTTCTTC; CDR3 protein: CSVGLTLEGAKQFF
clone size: NA; D gene: TRBD1; V gene: TRBV6-5; J gene: TRBJ1-2; CDR3 length: 13; CDR3 DNA: TGTGCCAGCAATACCGGGACAGGGGACGGCTACACCTTC; CDR3 protein: CASNTGTGDGYTF
clone size: NA; D gene: TRBD1; V gene: TRBV3-1/TRBV3-2; J gene: TRBJ1-6; CDR3 length: 16; CDR3 DNA: TGTGCCAGCAGCCAAGCCCCGGGACAGAGAGATTCACCCCTCCACTTT; CDR3 protein: CASSQAPGQRDSPLHF
clone size: NA; D gene: TRBD2; V gene: TRBV7-2; J gene: TRBJ2-2; CDR3 length: 16; CDR3 DNA: TGTGCCAGCAGCTCCCTCGGGGGGGGTAACACCGGGGAGCTGTTTTTT; CDR3 protein: CASSSLGGGNTGELFF
clone size: NA; D gene: NA; V gene: TRBV4-3; J gene: TRBJ2-7; CDR3 length: 17; CDR3 DNA: TGCGCCAGCAGCCAAGTAATTCCCATCCTGAGTCCTTACGAGCAGTACTTC; CDR3 protein: CASSQVIPILSPYEQYF
clone size: NA; D gene: TRBD1; V gene: TRBV5-6; J gene: TRBJ2-4; CDR3 length: 14; CDR3 DNA: TGTGCCAGCAGCTCGACAGGGTCCGCGGACATTCAGTACTTC; CDR3 protein: CASSSTGSADIQYF
clone size: NA; D gene: TRBD1; V gene: TRBV6-4; J gene: TRBJ2-7; CDR3 length: 13; CDR3 DNA: TGTGCCAGCATTAGGACAGGGGTCAACGAGCAGTACTTC; CDR3 protein: CASIRTGVNEQYF
clone size: NA; D gene: TRBD1; V gene: TRBV12-3/TRBV12-4; J gene: TRBJ2-2; CDR3 length: 13; CDR3 DNA: TGTGCCAGCTTCGGACAGGGGACCGGGGAGCTGTTTTTT; CDR3 protein: CASFGQGTGELFF
clone size: NA; D gene: TRBD2; V gene: TRBV5-1; J gene: TRBJ2-3; CDR3 length: 17; CDR3 DNA: TGCGCCAGCAGCTTGGCTCTAGCGGGAGGGGTCGCGGATACGCAGTATTTT; CDR3 protein: CASSLALAGGVADTQYF
clone size: once; D gene: NA; V gene: TRBV5-1; J gene: TRBJ2-5; CDR3 length: 13; CDR3 DNA: TGCGCCAGCAGTACAGGAAATCAAGAGACCCAGTACTTC; CDR3 protein: CASSTGNQETQYF
clone size: NA; D gene: TRBD2; V gene: TRBV7-6; J gene: TRBJ2-5; CDR3 length: 17; CDR3 DNA: TGTGCCAGCAGCTTAGCAGGACTAGCGGGAGTCCAAGAGACCCAGTACTTC; CDR3 protein: CASSLAGLAGVQETQYF
clone size: NA; D gene: NA; V gene: TRBV7-2; J gene: TRBJ1-3; CDR3 length: 15; CDR3 DNA: TGTGCCAGCAGCTTAGTTGCAGGCTCTGGAAACACCATATATTTT; CDR3 protein: CASSLVAGSGNTIYF
clone size: NA; D gene: TRBD1; V gene: TRBV3-1/TRBV3-2; J gene: TRBJ1-2; CDR3 length: 17; CDR3 DNA: TGTGCCAGCAGCCTCTCCACCATGGGGGGGACAGGGGAGCGCTACACCTTC; CDR3 protein: CASSLSTMGGTGERYTF
clone size: NA; D gene: NA; V gene: TRBV5-1; J gene: TRBJ1-1; CDR3 length: 14; CDR3 DNA: TGCGCCAGCAGCTTGACGGGGGGTGACACTGAAGCTTTCTTT; CDR3 protein: CASSLTGGDTEAFF
clone size: NA; D gene: NA; V gene: TRBV7-2; J gene: TRBJ2-5; CDR3 length: 15; CDR3 DNA: TGTGCCAGCAGCTTATCGTATAGGGGAGGAGAGACCCAGTACTTC; CDR3 protein: CASSLSYRGGETQYF
clone size: NA; D gene: TRBD2; V gene: TRBV6-2/TRBV6-3; J gene: TRBJ2-3; CDR3 length: 20; CDR3 DNA: TGTGCCAGCAGTTACTCTCCAGGGGCTAGCGGGGGGGCTACCACAGATACGCAGTATTTT; CDR3 protein: CASSYSPGASGGATTDTQYF
clone size: NA; D gene: TRBD1; V gene: TRBV19; J gene: TRBJ2-7; CDR3 length: 14; CDR3 DNA: TGTGCCAGTACTGCGGGACAGGGGGGTTACGAGCAGTACTTC; CDR3 protein: CASTAGQGGYEQYF
clone size: NA; D gene: NA; V gene: TRBV28; J gene: TRBJ1-2; CDR3 length: 15; CDR3 DNA: TGTGCCAGCAGTCCTCAGGGGACCTTGGTCTATGGCTACACCTTC; CDR3 protein: CASSPQGTLVYGYTF
clone size: once; D gene: TRBD2; V gene: TRBV7-2; J gene: TRBJ2-3; CDR3 length: 16; CDR3 DNA: TGTGCCAGCAGCGAGGCTAGCGGGAGGAACACAGATACGCAGTATTTT; CDR3 protein: CASSEASGRNTDTQYF
clone size: NA; D gene: TRBD1; V gene: TRBV6-5; J gene: TRBJ1-1; CDR3 length: 14; CDR3 DNA: TGTGCCAGCAGCTTGGACAGGGTAAACACTGAAGCTTTCTTT; CDR3 protein: CASSLDRVNTEAFF
clone size: once; D gene: NA; V gene: TRBV19; J gene: TRBJ1-1; CDR3 length: 17; CDR3 DNA: TGTGCCAGTAGTATAAGCAGGGTCCGTCGCACGAACACTGAAGCTTTCTTT; CDR3 protein: CASSISRVRRTNTEAFF
clone size: NA; D gene: NA; V gene: TRBV3-1/TRBV3-2; J gene: TRBJ1-4; CDR3 length: 11; CDR3 DNA: TGTGCCAGCAGCCTTGGAGGGAAACTGTTTTTT; CDR3 protein: CASSLGGKLFF
clone size: NA; D gene: NA; V gene: TRBV20-1; J gene: TRBJ2-7; CDR3 length: 13; CDR3 DNA: TGCAGTGCTAGTATGGGGCCGTCCTACGAGCAGTACTTC; CDR3 protein: CSASMGPSYEQYF
clone size: NA; D gene: NA; V gene: TRBV4-2; J gene: TRBJ1-1; CDR3 length: 14; CDR3 DNA: TGTGCCAGCAGCCAAGATGCCCGGGACACTGAAGCTTTCTTT; CDR3 protein: CASSQDARDTEAFF
clone size: NA; D gene: TRBD1; V gene: TRBV3-1/TRBV3-2; J gene: TRBJ1-2; CDR3 length: 14; CDR3 DNA: TGTGCCAGCAGCCTTCAAGGGACAGAGCATGGCTACACCTTC; CDR3 protein: CASSLQGTEHGYTF
clone size: NA; D gene: TRBD2; V gene: TRBV7-2; J gene: TRBJ2-3; CDR3 length: 16; CDR3 DNA: TGTGCCAGCAGCTTAATAGCGGGGTTACGCACAGATACGCAGTATTTT; CDR3 protein: CASSLIAGLRTDTQYF
clone size: NA; D gene: NA; V gene: TRBV7-9; J gene: TRBJ2-1; CDR3 length: 13; CDR3 DNA: TGTGCCAGCACCGATGTCACAGGGTCGGAGCAGTTCTTC; CDR3 protein: CASTDVTGSEQFF
clone size: NA; D gene: NA; V gene: TRBV4-3; J gene: TRBJ1-6; CDR3 length: 14; CDR3 DNA: TGCGCCAGCAGCCAAGCGGGATGGGATTCACCCCTCCACTTT; CDR3 protein: CASSQAGWDSPLHF
clone size: NA; D gene: NA; V gene: TRBV7-3; J gene: TRBJ1-1; CDR3 length: 13; CDR3 DNA: TGTGCCAGCAGCCCCCCCGGGGGCACTGAAGCTTTCTTT; CDR3 protein: CASSPPGGTEAFF
clone size: NA; D gene: TRBD2; V gene: TRBV19; J gene: TRBJ2-1; CDR3 length: 16; CDR3 DNA: TGTGCCAGTAGTCCTAGCGGGGGGAGCTCCTACAATGAGCAGTTCTTC; CDR3 protein: CASSPSGGSSYNEQFF
clone size: NA; D gene: TRBD1; V gene: TRBV7-2; J gene: TRBJ1-3; CDR3 length: 15; CDR3 DNA: TGTGCCAGCAGCTCGGTGGGGGGACAGGGAAACACCATATATTTT; CDR3 protein: CASSSVGGQGNTIYF
clone size: NA; D gene: NA; V gene: TRBV4-3; J gene: TRBJ1-2; CDR3 length: 13; CDR3 DNA: TGCGCCAGCAGCCATAGGGGATCGAGGGGCTACACCTTC; CDR3 protein: CASSHRGSRGYTF
clone size: NA; D gene: TRBD2; V gene: TRBV5-1; J gene: TRBJ2-1; CDR3 length: 15; CDR3 DNA: TGCGCCAGCAGCTTGGTAGCGGGGGGGAACAATGAGCAGTTCTTC; CDR3 protein: CASSLVAGGNNEQFF
clone size: NA; D gene: TRBD1; V gene: TRBV29-1; J gene: TRBJ2-6; CDR3 length: 17; CDR3 DNA: TGCAGCGTTGTTTTCCGGGACAGGGGGCCTGGGGCCAACGTCCTGACTTTC; CDR3 protein: CSVVFRDRGPGANVLTF